The clone carrying this T cell receptor (beta chain) showed up just a few times. The record originates from a study of control samples from healthy donors and cancer patients. TCRdb's copy holds only in-frame clones and misses some; the assay was immunoSEQ multiplex PCR. The table lists under 150,000 clones, 85% to 95% of them singletons. Germline CDR1 reads SGHNT; CDR2 reads YYREEE (reference sequence). The CDR3 spans 14 residues. Between the trimmed V and J ends, which lost 2 bases and 3 bases, there was a span of 11 bases. The source is a man aged 25 to 40 in good health. This rearrangement joins TRBV5-4 to TRBJ1-1; D is unresolved. Sequenced sample: blood. CDR3 sequence: CASSLGMVDTEAFF. CDR3 in DNA: TGTGCCAGCAGCTTAGGGATGGTTGACACTGAAGCTTTCTTT.